This TCR beta chain was recorded in a study of shared clonotypes between healthy human individuals. Across the whole study: A donor's plate count was three for CD4 naive and three for CD4 memory; CD8 naive had two and CD8 memory one.

Those who donated, Caucasian adults without exception, all lived in Nashville, Tennessee. Splitting the CD4+ cells yielded a CD45RA+ naive subset and a CD45RA-negative memory subset. The germline CDR1 and CDR2 sequences are SGHRS and YFSETQ. This CDR3 has 16 residues. Trimming left V 0 bases short and J 2 bases short, with 12 bases between. Some clones are missing from TCRdb's copy, which holds only in-frame ones; the method was immunoSEQ multiplex PCR. The table shows about 1.1 million clones, with approximately 78% occurring only once. Sequencing was carried out using memory CD4+ T cells from PBMCs. Subset specified: CD45RA-negative fraction. The TCR originated in a man aged 18 to 35 in good health. Some clones in this sample may be carry-over from other donors' samples. This sequence joins TRBV5-1 and TRBJ2-1; D perhaps matches TRBD2 (6 bases). CDR3 protein: CASSLAETGAYNEQFF. The CDR3 bases are TGCGCCAGCAGCTTGGCTGAAACGGGAGCCTACAATGAGCAGTTCTTC.